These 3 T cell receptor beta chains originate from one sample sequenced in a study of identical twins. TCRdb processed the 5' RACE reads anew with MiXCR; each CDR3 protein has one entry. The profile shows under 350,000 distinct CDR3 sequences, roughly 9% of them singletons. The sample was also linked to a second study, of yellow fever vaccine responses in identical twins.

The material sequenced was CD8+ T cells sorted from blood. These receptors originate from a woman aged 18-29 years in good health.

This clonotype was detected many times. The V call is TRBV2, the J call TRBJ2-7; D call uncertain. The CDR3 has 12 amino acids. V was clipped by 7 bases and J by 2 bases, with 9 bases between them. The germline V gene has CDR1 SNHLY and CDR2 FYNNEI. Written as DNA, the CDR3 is TGTGCCAGCATTGGGATAACCTACGAGCAGTACTTC. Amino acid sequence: CASIGITYEQYF.

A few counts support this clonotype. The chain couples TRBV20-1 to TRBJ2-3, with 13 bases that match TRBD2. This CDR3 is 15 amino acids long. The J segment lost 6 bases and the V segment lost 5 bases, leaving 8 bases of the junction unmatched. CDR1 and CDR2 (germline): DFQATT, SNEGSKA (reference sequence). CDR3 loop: CSAQPGTSGTDTQYF. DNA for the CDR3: TGCAGTGCTCAACCTGGGACTAGCGGGACGGATACGCAGTATTTT.

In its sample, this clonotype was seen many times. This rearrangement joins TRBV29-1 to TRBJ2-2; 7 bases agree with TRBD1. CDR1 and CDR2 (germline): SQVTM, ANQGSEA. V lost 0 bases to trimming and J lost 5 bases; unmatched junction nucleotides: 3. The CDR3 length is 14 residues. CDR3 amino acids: CSVEDRQGTGELFF. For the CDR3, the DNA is TGCAGCGTTGAAGATCGACAGGGAACCGGGGAGCTGTTTTTT.